The 10 T cell receptor beta chains reported below all come from one sample, sequenced in a study of shared clonotypes between healthy human individuals. Assay used: immunoSEQ multiplex PCR; TCRdb lists only in-frame clones, some missing. The table lists 850,000 to 1,100,000 clones, 60% to 85% of them singletons. Sequenced input: memory CD4+ T cells from PBMCs. The subset here: CD45RA-negative fraction. These receptors came from a man between 18 and 29 years old in good health. Some clones in this sample may be carry-over from other donors' samples.

Only one count was recorded for this clone. This same CDR3 is encoded by further DNA sequences in the sample. The chain combines TRBV20-1 with TRBJ1-2; D not resolved. The CDR3 is 11 amino acids. The germline V gene has CDR1 DFQATT and CDR2 SNEGSKA (reference sequence). V gave up 6 bases and J gave up 6 bases, with 11 bases separating them. The CDR3 spells CSATLGHGYTF. The CDR3, as DNA: TGCAGTGCAACGTTAGGGCATGGCTACACCTTC.

The J gene is TRBJ2-3, the V gene TRBV29-1, with a possible D match to TRBD2 (6 bases). V gave up 5 bases and J gave up 1 base, with 10 bases separating them. Germline V gene lookup returns CDR1 SQVTM and CDR2 ANQGSEA. CDR3 size: 13 residues. CDR3 coding DNA: TGCAGCGTTCCCGGGACTGGCACAGATACGCAGTATTTT. It encodes CSVPGTGTDTQYF.

The chain has TRBV18 and TRBJ2-1; 7 positions match TRBD2. With 6 bases clipped from V and 2 bases from J, the junction kept 7 bases outside the gene matches. This CDR3 is built from 15 residues. Germline V lookup: CDR1 KGHSH, CDR2 LQKENI. CDR3 loop: CASSPMTSPYNEQFF. In nucleotides, the CDR3 is TGTGCCAGCTCTCCCATGACTAGCCCCTACAATGAGCAGTTCTTC.

The chain employs TRBV6-5 and TRBJ2-5; a possible D gene is TRBD2 (5 bases). Per germline, CDR1 MNHEY and CDR2 SVGAGI. The CDR3 length is 13 residues. Trimming left V 0 bases short and J 4 bases short, with 6 bases between. CDR3 loop: CASSYSEGETQYF. The CDR3 coding sequence is TGTGCCAGCAGTTACTCCGAGGGAGAGACCCAGTACTTC.

Turning to this clone: A much larger clone sits a single nucleotide away, making a read error possible. The chain links TRBV7-9 to TRBJ2-5; possible D gene TRBD2, 6 bases. The tail of the sequence fits TRBJ2-7 better, so the J call may be wrong. This CDR3 region has 12 residues. The V gene's germline CDR1 is SEHNR and CDR2 FQNEAQ (reference sequence). CDR3 DNA sequence: TGTGCCAGCAGCCCCGGGGGCTACGAGCAGTACTTC. It specifies CASSPGGYEQYF.

The chain combines TRBV28 with TRBJ2-1, with a tentative D call TRBD1 (7 bases). This CDR3 spans 16 amino acids. Germline CDR1 and CDR2: MDHEN and SYDVKM. Trimming removed 1 base at V and 6 bases at J, with 16 bases between. The CDR3 region has the DNA TGTGCCAGCAGTTTATTGGGGCAGGGGGGTGCCAATGAGCAGTTCTTC. This codes for CASSLLGQGGANEQFF.

V is TRBV28 and J is TRBJ2-7; 11 bases align to TRBD1. Germline-derived CDR1 and CDR2 are MDHEN and SYDVKM. V lost 7 bases, J lost 8 bases, and 10 bases stayed unmatched. The CDR3 loop spans 14 amino acids. CDR3 nucleotides: TGTGCCAGCATCGGGACAGGGGGGAAATGGAAGCAGTACTTC. Translating it yields CASIGTGGKWKQYF.

V and J are TRBV5-4 and TRBJ2-5, with TRBD1 identical over 8 bases. The CDR3 contains 14 residues. The germline V gene encodes CDR1 SGHNT and CDR2 YYREEE (reference sequence). V gave up 0 bases and J gave up 5 bases; unmatched junction bases: 3. CDR3 protein: CASSLGQGLETQYF. The DNA for the CDR3 is TGTGCCAGCAGCTTGGGACAGGGGTTGGAGACCCAGTACTTC.

This clone was seen many times. CDR3 protein: CASSLAANQPQHF. CDR3 nucleotide sequence: TGTGCCAGCAGCTTAGCGGCTAATCAGCCCCAGCATTTT. The V call is TRBV11-2, the J call TRBJ1-5; D remains ambiguous. Germline CDR1 and CDR2: SGHAT and FQNNGV. This CDR3 spans 13 amino acids. Trimming removed 1 base at V and 4 bases at J, with 5 bases between.

DNA for the CDR3: TGTGCCATCAGTCCAGGAGGAGGCACCGGGGAGCTGTTTTTT. Translated: CAISPGGGTGELFF. The V call is TRBV10-3, the J call TRBJ2-2, with a tentative D call TRBD2 (5 bases). The V end lost 5 bases, the J end lost 4 bases, and 11 bases lay between the germline ends. In germline, CDR1 is ENHRY, CDR2 SYGVKD. The CDR3 is 14 residues long.